This T cell receptor beta chain was documented in a study of shared clonotypes between healthy human individuals. This CDR3 region has 15 residues. Germline values: CDR1 SGHDT, CDR2 YYEEEE. V lost 4 bases and J 3 bases, leaving 14 bases between the germline ends. Assay used: immunoSEQ multiplex PCR; TCRdb lists only in-frame clones, some missing. The data contain roughly 170,000 clones, approximately 70% of them singletons. Sequencing was carried out using memory CD4+ T cells sorted from blood. Stated subset: CD45RA-negative fraction. J is TRBJ2-4 and V is TRBV5-6; the D gene is possibly TRBD1 (6 bases). The source of this sequence is a man aged 30 to 45 in good health. CDR3 sequence: CASSVVQGVKNIQYF. The CDR3 coding sequence is TGTGCCAGCAGCGTAGTACAGGGTGTCAAAAACATTCAGTACTTC. Variable domain in full (rest from reference TRBV5-6 and TRBJ2-4): DAGVTQSPTHLIKTRGQQVTLRCSPKSGHDTVSWYQQALGQGPQFIFQYYEEEERQRGNFPDRFSGHQFPNYSSELNVNALLLGDSALYLCASSVVQGVKNIQYFGAGTRLSVL.